The 30 T cell receptor beta chains reported below all come from one sample, sequenced in a study of CD8 T cells in Susac syndrome (dated by TCRdb to between 2018 and 2021). Library method: the immunoSEQ multiplex PCR assay. RNA was extracted with the RNeasy kit and 0.5 to 1 ug was reverse transcribed using random hexamers. The raw public data were reprocessed by TCRdb itself: fastp quality trimming at Q25, MiXCR clonotype calling, in-frame beta chains only. Identical CDR3 proteins give one entry, which carries the most common genes and DNA. In this sample the table shows 100,000 to 150,000 distinct CDR3 sequences, more than 90% of which occur a single time. The top ten clonotypes cover 0.07% to 0.09% of the sample. The sequenced material came from CD4+ T cells from PBMCs. All receptors come from a human donor in good health.

The chain joins TRBV12-3 or TRBV12-4 to TRBJ2-5; no firm D call. This CDR3 region has 15 residues. V was trimmed by 4 bases and J by 2 bases, leaving 14 bases between them. CDR3 bases: TGTGCCAGCAGTTCCCCCCCGCTTCTACAAGAGACCCAGTACTTC. Encoded protein: CASSSPPLLQETQYF.

The chain carries TRBV7-2 and TRBJ1-2; D perhaps matches TRBD1 (5 bases). The length of the CDR3 is 14 residues. V was pared by 3 bases and J by 8 bases, with 16 bases between. Germline loops: CDR1 SGHTA, CDR2 FQGNSA. CDR3 nucleotide sequence: TGTGCCAGCAGCTTGGCGACAGCGAGCGGGGGCTACACCTTC. This codes for CASSLATASGGYTF.

The rearrangement joins TRBV9 to TRBJ2-2; D uncertain. Germline CDR1 and CDR2: SGDLS and YYNGEE. V was pared by 4 bases and J by 3 bases, with 16 bases between. This CDR3 has 16 amino acids. The CDR3 sequence: CASSPRHRQYTGELFF. In DNA form, the CDR3 reads TGTGCCAGCAGCCCGAGGCATCGGCAGTACACCGGGGAGCTGTTTTTT.

This rearrangement joins TRBV20-1 to TRBJ1-5; the D gene is possibly TRBD1 (6 bases). This CDR3 spans 12 amino acids. Germline values: CDR1 DFQATT, CDR2 SNEGSKA (reference sequence). V lost 6 bases and J 4 bases, leaving 10 bases between the germline ends. The CDR3 here is CSARGGNQPQHF. As DNA, the CDR3 is TGCAGTGCGCGAGGGGGGAATCAGCCCCAGCATTTT.

The rearrangement uses TRBV2 and TRBJ1-1; D remains ambiguous. V dropped 4 bases and J dropped 7 bases, with 4 bases sitting between them. This CDR3 has 10 amino acids. CDR1 and CDR2 from the germline V gene are SNHLY and FYNNEI. DNA for the CDR3: TGTGCCAGCAGTGGGGGTGAAGCTTTCTTT. Amino acid sequence: CASSGGEAFF.

This clonotype was counted a single time. V usage is TRBV6-5 and J usage is TRBJ1-5; a possible D gene is TRBD1 (5 bases). This CDR3 has 15 amino acids. Germline CDR1 is MNHEY and CDR2 is SVGAGI. Trimming took 0 bases from V and 0 from J, leaving 6 bases between them. The DNA for the CDR3 is TGTGCCAGCAGTTACTCAGGGGCTAGCAATCAGCCCCAGCATTTT. Its translation is CASSYSGASNQPQHF.

The chain employs TRBV20-1 and TRBJ2-5; possible D gene TRBD2, 5 bases. The germline CDR1 and CDR2 sequences are DFQATT and SNEGSKA (reference sequence). Trimming took 0 bases from V and 1 from J, leaving 9 bases between them. This CDR3 is 14 amino acids long. CDR3 sequence: CSARDAGLQETQYF. The CDR3 DNA sequence: TGCAGTGCTAGAGATGCAGGACTCCAAGAGACCCAGTACTTC.

This rearrangement joins TRBV3-1 to TRBJ2-1; no definite D call. V lost 2 bases to trimming and J lost 4 bases, with 15 bases between them. The V gene's germline CDR1 is LGHDT and CDR2 YNNKEL (reference sequence). This CDR3 is 16 amino acids long. This chain's CDR3 is CASSQSNGGRYNEQFF. The CDR3 DNA reads as TGTGCCAGCAGCCAATCGAACGGCGGACGTTACAATGAGCAGTTCTTC.

The chain uses TRBV20-1 and TRBJ2-2; TRBD2 is a possible D gene (5 bases). The CDR3 runs 12 residues. With 4 bases removed from V and 7 bases from J, the gap between germline ends came to 10 bases. Germline V gene lookup returns CDR1 DFQATT and CDR2 SNEGSKA (reference sequence). CDR3 DNA: TGCAGTGCTAAGCGGTCCGGCGGGGAGCTGTTTTTT. Protein: CSAKRSGGELFF.

CDR3 sequence (DNA): TGTGCCTGTTTAGCGGGAGGGGAGACCCAGTACTTC. It yields the protein CACLAGGETQYF. This chain links TRBV30 with TRBJ2-5, with TRBD2 matching 11 bases. CDR3 length equals 12 residues. J lost 5 bases, V lost 6 bases, and 2 bases had no gene match. CDR1 GTSNPN and CDR2 SVGIG come from the germline V gene (reference sequence).

This chain links TRBV15 with TRBJ2-7; 8 nucleotides align to TRBD1. The V gene end was trimmed by 5 bases and the J gene end by 3 bases; junction bases not matched to a gene: 6. CDR1 is LNHNV and CDR2 is YYDKDF in the germline V gene (reference sequence). This CDR3 has 14 amino acids. The CDR3 sequence: CATSGGDRRYEQYF. The CDR3 nucleotides read TGTGCCACCAGCGGAGGGGACAGGCGCTACGAGCAGTACTTC. Full variable domain (missing parts from reference TRBV15 and TRBJ2-7): DAMVIQNPRYQVTQFGKPVTLSCSQTLNHNVMYWYQQKSSQAPKLLFHYYDKDFNNEADTPDNFQSRRPNTSFCFLDIRSPGLGDTAMYLCATSGGDRRYEQYFGPGTRLTVT.

In its sample, this clonotype was seen once. This chain links TRBV30 with TRBJ1-3; no reliable D call. V lost 3 bases to trimming and J lost 3 bases, with 6 bases between them. CDR1 and CDR2 (germline): GTSNPN, SVGIG (reference sequence). The CDR3 contains 12 residues. The CDR3 sequence: CAWSASGNTIYF. CDR3 sequence (DNA): TGTGCCTGGAGCGCCAGTGGAAACACCATATATTTT.

The genes are TRBV4-3 and TRBJ2-7; D is perhaps TRBD1 (6 bases). This CDR3 contains 13 residues. Trimming removed 0 bases at V and 5 bases at J, with 8 bases between. Germline CDR1 and CDR2: LGHNA and YSLEER. The CDR3 DNA sequence: TGCGCCAGCAGCCAAGAGGACAGTAACGAGCAGTACTTC. Translated, it gives CASSQEDSNEQYF.

This chain uses TRBV19 with TRBJ1-5; 10 positions match TRBD1. Trimming took 7 bases from V and 6 from J; bases not matched to a gene: 6. The germline V gene encodes CDR1 LNHDA and CDR2 SQIVND (reference sequence). This CDR3 is built from 14 residues. The CDR3 loop reads CASTQTGGGQPQHF. The CDR3, as DNA: TGTGCCAGTACCCAGACAGGGGGCGGTCAGCCCCAGCATTTT. Using reference TRBV19 and TRBJ1-5 for the parts outside the CDR3, the full variable domain is DGGITQSPKYLFRKEGQNVTLSCEQNLNHDAMYWYRQDPGQGLRLIYYSQIVNDFQKGDIAEGYSVSREKKESFPLTVTSAQKNPTAFYLCASTQTGGGQPQHFGDGTRLSIL.

The chain is built from TRBV30 and TRBJ1-5; no definite D call. The CDR3 is made up of 13 amino acids. V was trimmed by 1 base and J by 0 bases, leaving 4 bases between them. CDR1 is GTSNPN and CDR2 is SVGIG in the germline V gene (reference sequence). The CDR3 sequence is CAWSGGSNQPQHF. CDR3 in DNA: TGTGCCTGGAGTGGAGGTAGCAATCAGCCCCAGCATTTT.

This rearrangement joins TRBV3-1 to TRBJ1-1, with D perhaps matching TRBD1 (5 bases). The germline CDR1 and CDR2 sequences are LGHDT and YNNKEL (reference sequence). V lost 1 base and J lost 5, with 11 bases in between. The length of the CDR3 is 14 residues. Here the CDR3 reads CASSQGGGGTEAFF. CDR3 sequence (DNA): TGTGCCAGCAGCCAAGGTGGGGGGGGAACTGAAGCTTTCTTT.

V is TRBV7-9 and J is TRBJ2-7, with D perhaps TRBD1 (5 bases). Germline V lookup: CDR1 SEHNR, CDR2 FQNEAQ (reference sequence). V was trimmed by 0 bases and J by 0 bases, leaving 6 bases between them. This CDR3 has 14 amino acids. The CDR3 DNA is TGTGCCAGCAGCTTAGCCGACAGCTCCTACGAGCAGTACTTC. It specifies CASSLADSSYEQYF.

The sample holds one count of this clonotype. The chain recombines TRBV6-2 or TRBV6-3 with TRBJ1-5, with 9 bases that match TRBD1. Germline lookup yields CDR1 MNHEY and CDR2 SVGEGT. The CDR3 runs 15 residues. J lost 6 bases, V lost 0 bases, and 3 bases had no gene match. CDR3 DNA sequence: TGTGCCAGCAGTTACTCGACAGGGGGTCGTCAGCCCCAGCATTTT. Translating gives CASSYSTGGRQPQHF.

The chain couples TRBV12-3 or TRBV12-4 to TRBJ1-2; D gene ambiguous. V shed 4 bases and J shed 8 bases, with 8 bases lying between them. CDR3 length: 11 residues. The chain's CDR3 is CASSSQYGYTF. The CDR3 DNA follows: TGTGCCAGCAGTTCTCAATACGGCTACACCTTC.

V usage is TRBV30 and J usage is TRBJ1-1; D unresolved. Germline values: CDR1 GTSNPN, CDR2 SVGIG (reference sequence). CDR3 length equals 12 residues. V shed 2 bases and J shed 8 bases, with 12 bases lying between them. DNA of the CDR3: TGTGCCTGGAGTCCCCGGGCAGTCGAAGCTTTCTTT. Amino acids: CAWSPRAVEAFF.

The chain combines TRBV20-1 with TRBJ2-5, with TRBD2 as a possible D gene (6 bases). There are 13 residues in the CDR3. Trimming left V 3 bases short and J 3 bases short, with 11 bases between. Per germline, CDR1 DFQATT and CDR2 SNEGSKA (reference sequence). The CDR3 protein is CSASKAGEETQYF. In DNA, the CDR3 is TGCAGTGCTAGCAAAGCGGGTGAAGAGACCCAGTACTTC.

The DNA for the CDR3 is TGCGCCAGCAGCCCCCCGGCTGGATCCTACGAGCAGTACTTC. Amino acid sequence: CASSPPAGSYEQYF. The chain recombines TRBV5-1 with TRBJ2-7; D remains unclear. CDR3 length: 14 residues. From germline, CDR1 is SGHRS and CDR2 YFSETQ. Between the trimmed V and J ends, which lost 4 bases and 1 base, there was a span of 12 bases. The entire variable domain, with the rest obtained from reference TRBV5-1 and TRBJ2-7, is as follows: KAGVTQTPRYLIKTRGQQVTLSCSPISGHRSVSWYQQTPGQGLQFLFEYFSETQRNKGNFPGRFSGRQFSNSRSEMNVSTLELGDSALYLCASSPPAGSYEQYFGPGTRLTVT.

The J gene is TRBJ2-1, the V gene TRBV5-1, with D possibly TRBD2 on 5 matching bases. Germline CDR1 and CDR2: SGHRS and YFSETQ. The CDR3 covers 14 residues. V dropped 6 bases and J dropped 5 bases, with 15 bases sitting between them. The CDR3 nucleotides read TGCGCCAGCATGTGGTCTAGCCGCCACAATGAGCAGTTCTTC. Translation: CASMWSSRHNEQFF.

The chain has TRBV5-4 and TRBJ2-2; 9 nucleotides line up with TRBD1. This CDR3 has 17 amino acids. Trimming removed 3 bases from V and 7 bases from J; junction bases left unmatched: 13. In germline, CDR1 is SGHNT, CDR2 YYREEE (reference sequence). CDR3 nucleotides: TGTGCCAGCAGCTCCCCCTCACAGGGGGCGCAGGTCGGGGAGCTGTTTTTT. It translates to CASSSPSQGAQVGELFF.

The chain combines TRBV12-3 or TRBV12-4 with TRBJ2-5; possibly TRBD2 for D (5 bases). Trimming stripped 7 bases from V and 5 bases from J, with 17 bases between. This CDR3 has 14 residues. The CDR3 bases are TGTGCCAGCACACTTACTACTAGGCGGGAGACCCAGTACTTC. Protein sequence: CASTLTTRRETQYF.

For the CDR3, the DNA is TGTGCCATCAGGCCCGGGACAGGCCGGACTAGCGGGAATTACTACAATGAGCAGTTCTTC. Its protein is CAIRPGTGRTSGNYYNEQFF. This rearrangement joins TRBV10-3 to TRBJ2-1, with 12 positions matching TRBD2. V gave up 6 bases and J gave up 3 bases; unmatched junction bases: 18. CDR1 is ENHRY and CDR2 is SYGVKD in the germline V gene. The CDR3 has 20 residues.

This chain connects TRBV6-2 or TRBV6-3 to TRBJ2-1; D remains ambiguous. This CDR3 comprises 16 residues. The ends were cut back, 6 bases at V and 0 bases at J, with 15 bases in the middle. The germline CDR1 and CDR2 sequences are MNHEY and SVGEGT. The CDR3 DNA reads TGTGCCAGCAGCCGTCCCATGCTGAGCTCCTACAATGAGCAGTTCTTC. It translates to CASSRPMLSSYNEQFF.

This clonotype was observed a few times. V gene TRBV7-9 combines with J gene TRBJ1-2; D gene ambiguous. V lost 3 bases and J 8 bases, leaving 10 bases between the germline ends. The length of the CDR3 is 12 residues. The germline gives CDR1 SEHNR, CDR2 FQNEAQ (reference sequence). CDR3 sequence reads: CASSLFTGGYTF. CDR3 DNA sequence: TGTGCCAGCAGCTTGTTTACTGGGGGCTACACCTTC.

This chain links TRBV20-1 with TRBJ2-3; 7 positions agree with TRBD2. This CDR3 has 13 residues. J gave up 9 bases and V 4 bases, and 10 bases lay outside the gene matches. In germline, CDR1 is DFQATT, CDR2 SNEGSKA (reference sequence). The CDR3 region is CSATPGLNPTQYF. CDR3 sequence (DNA): TGCAGTGCTACACCGGGACTAAATCCGACGCAGTATTTT.

The rearrangement joins TRBV2 to TRBJ2-2; D may be TRBD2 (5 bases). CDR3 size: 15 residues. V was cut by 4 bases and J by 1 base, with 10 bases left in between. CDR1 is SNHLY, CDR2 FYNNEI, per germline. CDR3 coding DNA: TGTGCCAGCAGTGTAAGGCGGGTGAACACCGGGGAGCTGTTTTTT. This encodes CASSVRRVNTGELFF.